These 28 T cell receptor beta chains came from one sample sequenced in a study of memory CD4+ T cells and cytomegalovirus serostatus. Profiled with immunoSEQ multiplex PCR; TCRdb holds only in-frame clones, not every one. Altogether about 41,000 clones are present, 70% to 80% being singletons, with the ten largest covering approximately 6.5%. Single viable CD3+CD4+CD8-CD45RO+ cells were sorted as the memory CD4+ T cells. The sequenced sample was memory CD4+ T cells from blood. These receptors came from an adult in good health and CMV-seronegative.

The chain couples TRBV7-2 to TRBJ2-7, with 7 nucleotides matching TRBD2. V shed 3 bases, J shed 0 bases, and the junction held 2 bases outside the gene matches. This CDR3 has 14 residues. The germline CDR1 and CDR2 sequences are SGHTA and FQGNSA. This chain's CDR3 is CASSFASGSYEQYF. For the CDR3, the DNA is TGTGCCAGCAGCTTCGCTAGCGGCTCCTACGAGCAGTACTTC.

The sample holds a few counts of this clone. The chain combines TRBV9 with TRBJ1-5; D call uncertain. Germline V gene lookup returns CDR1 SGDLS and CDR2 YYNGEE. This CDR3 is 15 amino acids long. Trimming took off 4 bases at V and 0 bases at J, with 11 bases between the two ends. The chain's CDR3 is CASSLEGNSNQPQHF. CDR3 nucleotide sequence: TGTGCCAGCAGCCTCGAGGGCAATAGCAATCAGCCCCAGCATTTT.

The chain couples TRBV2 to TRBJ1-6; possible D gene TRBD1, 5 bases. Germline CDR1 and CDR2: SNHLY and FYNNEI. The CDR3 has 13 residues. The V end lost 6 bases, the J end lost 8 bases, and 11 bases lay between the germline ends. CDR3 nucleotides: TGTGCCAGCAGGGGGGACGGAGATTCACCCCTCCACTTT. Encoded protein: CASRGDGDSPLHF. The complete variable domain, with remaining parts taken from reference TRBV2 and TRBJ1-6, reads EPEVTQTPSHQVTQMGQEVILRCVPISNHLYFYWYRQILGQKVEFLVSFYNNEISEKSEIFDDQFSVERPDGSNFTLKIRSTKLEDSAMYFCASRGDGDSPLHFGNGTRLTVT.

By proportion, this clone is medium-sized. The chain links TRBV19 to TRBJ2-3; possible D gene TRBD1, 6 bases. This CDR3 has 15 residues. Trimming removed 4 bases at V and 3 bases at J, with 14 bases between. Germline lookup yields CDR1 LNHDA and CDR2 SQIVND (reference sequence). The CDR3 loop reads CASSTKRGLTDTQYF. The CDR3 nucleotides read TGTGCCAGTAGTACGAAAAGGGGGTTGACAGATACGCAGTATTTT.

This clone appeared a single time. This chain links TRBV10-3 with TRBJ2-5, with D unresolved. Trimming took 0 bases from V and 2 from J, leaving 10 bases between them. The CDR3 runs 15 residues. CDR1 and CDR2 (germline): ENHRY, SYGVKD. DNA of the CDR3: TGTGCCATCAGTGAGTCTAGGACCGAACAAGAGACCCAGTACTTC. Its translation is CAISESRTEQETQYF.

The V and J genes are TRBV14 and TRBJ2-5; D unresolved. In germline, CDR1 is SGHDN, CDR2 FVKESK. Trimming pared 1 base from V and 1 base from J, leaving 4 bases between. The length of the CDR3 is 13 residues. The CDR3 region is CASSQGLQETQYF. The CDR3, as DNA: TGTGCCAGCAGCCAAGGCCTCCAAGAGACCCAGTACTTC.

This clone was found a few times. Other DNA sequences from this sample encode an identical CDR3 as well. The chain has TRBV4-1 and TRBJ2-7; D unresolved. V lost 0 bases and J lost 2, with 11 bases in between. The germline CDR1 and CDR2 sequences are MGHRA and YSYEKL. There are 15 residues in the CDR3. CDR3 sequence: CASSQDPTLTYEQYF. DNA for the CDR3: TGCGCCAGCAGCCAAGACCCGACTCTTACCTACGAGCAGTACTTC.

This chain joins TRBV27 and TRBJ1-2, with 9 bases lining up with TRBD1. The CDR3 has 18 residues. Germline CDR1 and CDR2: MNHEY and SMNVEV (reference sequence). J was trimmed by 6 bases and V by 3 bases; bases with no gene match: 17. The CDR3 protein is CASSFHDPSGTGMNGYTF. The CDR3 coding sequence is TGTGCCAGCAGTTTTCACGACCCGTCCGGGACAGGGATGAATGGCTACACCTTC.

The chain uses TRBV15 and TRBJ2-3; 9 positions agree with TRBD2. Germline CDR1 reads LNHNV; CDR2 reads YYDKDF (reference sequence). The V segment lost 3 bases and the J segment 1 base; nucleotides outside the gene matches: 8. This CDR3 is 17 amino acids long. CDR3 nucleotide sequence: TGTGCCACCAGCAGGCTGGCGGGAGGGCCAGGCACAGATACGCAGTATTTT. Translated, it gives CATSRLAGGPGTDTQYF. The full variable domain, with the rest looked up from reference TRBV15 and TRBJ2-3, is DAMVIQNPRYQVTQFGKPVTLSCSQTLNHNVMYWYQQKSSQAPKLLFHYYDKDFNNEADTPDNFQSRRPNTSFCFLDIRSPGLGDTAMYLCATSRLAGGPGTDTQYFGPGTRLTVL.

This clone was seen only a few times. The genes are TRBV6-6 and TRBJ1-1; TRBD1 might be the D (6 bases). This CDR3 spans 12 amino acids. Trimming cost V 6 bases and J 9 bases, with 14 bases left between them. From germline, CDR1 is MNHNY and CDR2 SVGAGI (reference sequence). In nucleotides, the CDR3 is TGTGCCAGCAGGCCGGGGCAGGGGCAAGCTTTCTTT. It encodes CASRPGQGQAFF.

J is TRBJ1-5 and V is TRBV5-5; 8 bases align to TRBD1. Per the germline V gene, CDR1 is SGHKS and CDR2 is YYEKEE (reference sequence). The J segment lost 0 bases and the V segment lost 4 bases, leaving 9 bases of the junction unmatched. The CDR3 has 17 amino acids. CDR3: CASSNQQGGNSNQPQHF. In DNA form, the CDR3 reads TGTGCCAGCAGCAACCAACAGGGGGGTAATAGCAATCAGCCCCAGCATTTT.

The CDR3 nucleotides are TGTGCCAGCAGGGCTGGTGGAGGGAGCAATCAGCCCCAGCATTTT. This encodes CASRAGGGSNQPQHF. V is TRBV28 and J is TRBJ1-5; D not certain. This CDR3 is 15 amino acids long. V shed 6 bases and J shed 1 base, with 13 bases lying between them. The V gene's germline CDR1 is MDHEN and CDR2 SYDVKM.

This clone was detected only a few times. This rearrangement joins TRBV11-2 to TRBJ2-7; no definite D call. Trimming removed 1 base from V and 10 bases from J, with 14 bases in between. The CDR3 consists of 13 residues. The germline V gene has CDR1 SGHAT and CDR2 FQNNGV. CDR3 sequence (DNA): TGTGCCAGCAGCTTAGGGCGTTCCGGCCTCCAGTACTTC. Its protein is CASSLGRSGLQYF.

The V and J genes are TRBV30 and TRBJ1-2; TRBD1 agrees at 8 bases. The trim removed 5 bases at V and 4 bases at J, leaving 9 bases unmatched. This CDR3 has 14 residues. Germline V gene data show CDR1 as GTSNPN and CDR2 as SVGIG (reference sequence). The CDR3 loop reads CAWLMAGGSYGYTF. In DNA, the CDR3 is TGTGCCTGGCTAATGGCAGGGGGCAGCTATGGCTACACCTTC.

The chain links TRBV4-3 to TRBJ1-1; D is unclear. The CDR3 is 14 residues long. V gave up 4 bases and J gave up 1 base, with 10 bases separating them. Per germline, CDR1 LGHNA and CDR2 YSLEER. This chain's CDR3 is CASSRSSRNTEAFF. The CDR3 DNA sequence: TGCGCCAGCAGCCGCTCTAGTCGGAACACTGAAGCTTTCTTT.

The rearrangement uses TRBV9 and TRBJ2-5; TRBD2 is a possible D gene (5 bases). The V end lost 4 bases, the J end lost 3 bases, and 10 bases lay between the germline ends. The CDR3 contains 13 residues. Germline CDR1 SGDLS, CDR2 YYNGEE. CDR3 in amino acids: CASSYRGEETQYF. The CDR3 nucleotides read TGTGCCAGCAGCTACCGGGGAGAAGAGACCCAGTACTTC.

The chain combines TRBV28 with TRBJ2-7; 10 nucleotides line up with TRBD1. This CDR3 comprises 15 residues. Germline V CDR1 and CDR2: MDHEN, SYDVKM. Trimming cost V 6 bases and J 6 bases; bases outside gene matches: 11. The CDR3 DNA is TGTGCCAGCAGGAAAGGGACAGGGGAAAAGTCCGAGCAGTACTTC. It is translated as CASRKGTGEKSEQYF.

The genes are TRBV7-2 and TRBJ2-5; weak D call: TRBD1 (7 bases). V was shortened by 0 bases and J by 4 bases, with 12 bases between the two germline ends. The germline V gene has CDR1 SGHTA and CDR2 FQGNSA. CDR3 length: 15 amino acids. CDR3 nucleotide sequence: TGTGCCAGCAGCTTAGCTAGGCAGGGGGGAGAGACCCAGTACTTC. It yields the protein CASSLARQGGETQYF.

V gene TRBV28 combines with J gene TRBJ2-7; D is undetermined. V was cut by 6 bases and J by 4 bases, with 10 bases left in between. The length of the CDR3 is 12 residues. Germline CDR1 and CDR2: MDHEN and SYDVKM. In DNA form, the CDR3 reads TGTGCCAGCAGGGGTGGGGTTTACGAGCAGTACTTC. Protein: CASRGGVYEQYF.

CDR3 nucleotide sequence: TGTGCCTTGGGGGCGGGGGGGTCTCCCTACGAGCAGTACTTC. Protein: CALGAGGSPYEQYF. The rearrangement joins TRBV30 to TRBJ2-7; 9 nucleotides line up with TRBD2. CDR1 and CDR2 (germline): GTSNPN, SVGIG (reference sequence). The CDR3 spans 14 residues. V gave up 7 bases and J gave up 2 bases; unmatched junction bases: 9. Full variable domain (remainder filled in from reference TRBV30 and TRBJ2-7): SQTIHQWPATLVQPVGSPLSLECTVEGTSNPNLYWYRQAAGRGLQLLFYSVGIGQISSEVPQNLSASRPQDRQFILSSKKLLLSDSGFYLCALGAGGSPYEQYFGPGTRLTVT.

The chain couples TRBV5-1 to TRBJ2-7, with D perhaps TRBD2 (6 bases). Looked up from germline, CDR1 is SGHRS and CDR2 is YFSETQ. V shed 0 bases and J shed 3 bases, with 16 bases lying between them. The CDR3 loop spans 16 amino acids. As DNA, the CDR3 is TGCGCCAGCAGCTTGGGAGGGACTGACTCATTCTACGAGCAGTACTTC. It is translated as CASSLGGTDSFYEQYF.

V is TRBV30 and J is TRBJ2-3; 8 bases agree with TRBD2. With V trimmed by 1 base and J by 4 bases, 1 base remained unmatched. This CDR3 region has 13 residues. From germline, CDR1 is GTSNPN and CDR2 SVGIG (reference sequence). The CDR3 DNA is TGTGCCTGGAGTGCGGGAGGGCCAGATACGCAGTATTTT. Protein: CAWSAGGPDTQYF. The whole variable domain, remainder taken from reference TRBV30 and TRBJ2-3, is SQTIHQWPATLVQPVGSPLSLECTVEGTSNPNLYWYRQAAGRGLQLLFYSVGIGQISSEVPQNLSASRPQDRQFILSSKKLLLSDSGFYLCAWSAGGPDTQYFGPGTRLTVL.

The rearrangement uses TRBV27 and TRBJ2-7, with 11 positions matching TRBD1. Germline CDR1 reads MNHEY; CDR2 reads SMNVEV (reference sequence). The V and J ends lost 2 bases and 3 bases, in that order; junction bases with no gene match: 12. The CDR3 extends over 18 amino acids. CDR3 DNA sequence: TGTGCCAGCAGTTTACGGTTTACGGGGACAGGGGGAGTCTACGAGCAGTACTTC. It translates to CASSLRFTGTGGVYEQYF.

J is TRBJ2-5 and V is TRBV6-7, with a possible D match to TRBD2 (5 bases). TRBV6-7 is annotated as an ORF whose role is uncertain. Between the trimmed V and J ends, which lost 5 bases and 2 bases, there was a span of 15 bases. This CDR3 is built from 15 residues. CDR3 residues: CASSRRDSAQETQYF. CDR3 sequence (DNA): TGTGCCAGCAGTCGCCGGGATTCGGCACAAGAGACCCAGTACTTC.

This chain connects TRBV7-3 to TRBJ1-1, with a tentative D call TRBD1 (5 bases). The CDR3 totals 14 residues. Germline V gene lookup returns CDR1 SGHTA and CDR2 FQGTGA. The V end was cut by 0 bases, the J end by 3 bases, with 8 bases between. In DNA form, the CDR3 reads TGTGCCAGCAGCTTAACCGGGGGAGACACTGAAGCTTTCTTT. It specifies CASSLTGGDTEAFF.

V usage is TRBV7-2 and J usage is TRBJ2-2, with D possibly TRBD2 on 6 matching bases. The CDR3 loop spans 15 amino acids. Per the germline V gene, CDR1 is SGHTA and CDR2 is FQGNSA. V was cut by 8 bases and J by 2 bases, with 15 bases left in between. CDR3 coding DNA: TGTGCCAGCGTCTTGACGGGAGTAAACACCGGGGAGCTGTTTTTT. Its translation: CASVLTGVNTGELFF.

This clone is medium-sized (0.01 to 0.1%). The chain combines TRBV2 with TRBJ1-1; D is uncertain. The CDR3 has 12 residues. Trimming pared 3 bases from V and 7 bases from J, leaving 9 bases between. In germline, CDR1 is SNHLY, CDR2 FYNNEI. The CDR3 DNA sequence: TGTGCCAGCAGTGAGAGAGGATATGAAGCTTTCTTT. This gives the protein CASSERGYEAFF.

The rearrangement uses TRBV28 and TRBJ2-7; D gene uncertain. V shed 6 bases and J shed 2 bases, with 8 bases lying between them. The CDR3 is 12 residues long. Germline CDR1 and CDR2: MDHEN and SYDVKM. CDR3 amino acids: CASSLRAYEQYF. CDR3 in DNA: TGTGCCAGCAGCTTACGGGCCTACGAGCAGTACTTC.